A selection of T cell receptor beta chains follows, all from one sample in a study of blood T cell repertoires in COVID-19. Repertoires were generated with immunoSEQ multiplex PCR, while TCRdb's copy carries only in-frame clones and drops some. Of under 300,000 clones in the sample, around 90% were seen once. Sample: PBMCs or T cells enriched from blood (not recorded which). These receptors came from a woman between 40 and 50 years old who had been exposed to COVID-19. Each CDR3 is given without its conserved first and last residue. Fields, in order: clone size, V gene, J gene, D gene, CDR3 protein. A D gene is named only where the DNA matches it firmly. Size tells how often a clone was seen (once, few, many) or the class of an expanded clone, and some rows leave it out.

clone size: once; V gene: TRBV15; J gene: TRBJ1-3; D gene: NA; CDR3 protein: ATSRVQEGSGNTIY
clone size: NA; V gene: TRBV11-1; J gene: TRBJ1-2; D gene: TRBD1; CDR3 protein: ASSHGTVDNYGYT
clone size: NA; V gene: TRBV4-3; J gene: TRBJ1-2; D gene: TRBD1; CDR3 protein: ASSQVQGVKGYT
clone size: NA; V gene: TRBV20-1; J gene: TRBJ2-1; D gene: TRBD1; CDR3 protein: SASEGQGDEQF
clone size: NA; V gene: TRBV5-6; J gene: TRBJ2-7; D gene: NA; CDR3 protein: ASTQNRLYNSYEQY
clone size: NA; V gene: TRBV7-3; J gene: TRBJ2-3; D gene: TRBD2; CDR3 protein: ASSRLAGGQYTQY
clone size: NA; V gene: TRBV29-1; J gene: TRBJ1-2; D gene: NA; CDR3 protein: SVADTGGYGYT
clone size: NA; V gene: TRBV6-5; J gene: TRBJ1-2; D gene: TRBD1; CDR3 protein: ASSYSDRGNYGYT
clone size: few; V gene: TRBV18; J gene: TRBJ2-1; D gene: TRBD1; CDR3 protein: ASSPSGQGSYNEQF
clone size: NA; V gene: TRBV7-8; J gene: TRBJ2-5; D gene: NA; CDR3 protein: ASSPFPGQETQY
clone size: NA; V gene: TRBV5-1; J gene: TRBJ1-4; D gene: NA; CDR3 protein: ASSLEQGREKLF
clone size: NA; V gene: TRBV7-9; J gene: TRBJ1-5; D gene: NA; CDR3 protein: ASSLGQSNQPQH
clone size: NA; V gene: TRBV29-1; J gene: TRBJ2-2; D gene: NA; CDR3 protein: SADSGNTGELF
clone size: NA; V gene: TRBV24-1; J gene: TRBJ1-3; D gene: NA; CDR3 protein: ATSLTSGNTIY
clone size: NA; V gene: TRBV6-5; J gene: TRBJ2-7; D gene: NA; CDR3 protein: ATTGPSYEQY
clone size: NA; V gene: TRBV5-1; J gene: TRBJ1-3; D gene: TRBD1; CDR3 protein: ASSPGQVGNTIY
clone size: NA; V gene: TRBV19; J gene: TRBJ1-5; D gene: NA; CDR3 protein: ASSFQGGGDNQPQH
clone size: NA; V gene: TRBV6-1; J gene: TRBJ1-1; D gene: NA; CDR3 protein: ASSGGGGRLNTEAF
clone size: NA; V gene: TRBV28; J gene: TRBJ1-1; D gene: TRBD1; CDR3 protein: ASRPMTGEGTEAF
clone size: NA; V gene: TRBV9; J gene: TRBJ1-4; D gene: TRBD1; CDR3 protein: ASSEGAVNEKLF
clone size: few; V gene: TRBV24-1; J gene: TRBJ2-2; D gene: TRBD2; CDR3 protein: ATSSTSGGRDGELF
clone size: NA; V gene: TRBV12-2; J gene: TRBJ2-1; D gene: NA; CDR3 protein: ASRSLLAGACNEQF
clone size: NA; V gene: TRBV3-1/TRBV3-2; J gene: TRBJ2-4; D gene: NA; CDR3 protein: ASSLQGRALAKNIQY
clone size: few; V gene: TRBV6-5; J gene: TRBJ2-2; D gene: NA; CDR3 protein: ASSYSSGEVSGELF
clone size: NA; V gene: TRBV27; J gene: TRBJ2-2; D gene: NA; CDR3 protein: ASSPYLETNTGELF
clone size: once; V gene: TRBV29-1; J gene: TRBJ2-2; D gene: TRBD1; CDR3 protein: SVGRTGGTGELF
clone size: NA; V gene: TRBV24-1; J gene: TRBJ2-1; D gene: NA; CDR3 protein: ATSDNPTVVYNEQF
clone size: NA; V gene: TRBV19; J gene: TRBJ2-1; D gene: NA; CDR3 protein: ASHVGAASYNEQF
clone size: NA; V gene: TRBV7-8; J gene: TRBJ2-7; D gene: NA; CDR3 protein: ASSLVYEQY
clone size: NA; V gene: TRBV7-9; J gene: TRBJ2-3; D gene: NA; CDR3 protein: ASSLASQISSTDTQY
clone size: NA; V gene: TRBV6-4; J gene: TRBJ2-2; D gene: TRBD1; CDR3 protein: ASAKGTAPGPGELF
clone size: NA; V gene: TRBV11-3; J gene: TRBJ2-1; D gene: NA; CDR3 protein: ASSLARGNEQF
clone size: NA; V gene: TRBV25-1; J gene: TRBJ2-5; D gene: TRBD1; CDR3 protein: ASSGDRGRETQY
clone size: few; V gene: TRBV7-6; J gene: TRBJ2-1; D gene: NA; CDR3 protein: ASSFGTPMGNEQF
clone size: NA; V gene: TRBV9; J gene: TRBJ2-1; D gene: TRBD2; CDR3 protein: ASSGSGREGNEQF
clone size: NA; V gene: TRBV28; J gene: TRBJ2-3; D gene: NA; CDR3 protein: ASSPSELSSTDTQY
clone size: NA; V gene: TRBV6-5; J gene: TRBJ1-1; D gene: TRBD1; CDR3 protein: ASSSQGIYTEAF
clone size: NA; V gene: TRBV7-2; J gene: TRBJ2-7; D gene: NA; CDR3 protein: ASSLARGLPYEQY
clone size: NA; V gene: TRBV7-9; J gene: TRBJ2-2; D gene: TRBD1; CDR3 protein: ASSNPTDRVDTGELF
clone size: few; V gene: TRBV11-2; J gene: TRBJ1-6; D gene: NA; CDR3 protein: ASSYQGGSYNSPLH
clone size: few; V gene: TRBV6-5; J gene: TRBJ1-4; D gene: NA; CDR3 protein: ASRELSSTNEKLF
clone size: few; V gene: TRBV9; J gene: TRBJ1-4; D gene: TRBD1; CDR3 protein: ASSPRDRVGGEKLF
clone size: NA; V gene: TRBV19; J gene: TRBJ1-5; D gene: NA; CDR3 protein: ASSIIGVAPYSNQPQH